A single sample is the source of the 12 T cell receptor beta chains below, sequenced in a study of a mutant IDH1 vaccine in newly diagnosed glioma. The antigens these receptors bind are not known. Time point: week 35, safety follow-up. Each vaccine dose was 300 ug of mutant IDH1 20-mer peptide, with topical imiquimod. TCRdb's table, derived via immunoSEQ multiplex PCR, lists solely in-frame clones and lacks some. The sample yields roughly 44,000 clones, roughly 79% seen once. The input for sequencing was PBMCs, taken from a glioma patient whose treatment included an IDH1 peptide vaccine. All receptors come from a middle-aged woman with glioma. Some clones in this sample may be carry-over from other donors' samples.

The V gene is TRBV27, the J gene TRBJ1-2; D is unresolved. Between the trimmed V and J ends, which lost 6 bases and 8 bases, there was a span of 13 bases. This CDR3 contains 12 residues. Germline CDR1 MNHEY, CDR2 SMNVEV (reference sequence). CDR3 sequence: CASRSQEGGYTF. As DNA, the CDR3 is TGTGCCAGCAGATCCCAGGAGGGCGGCTACACCTTC.

This rearrangement joins TRBV5-4 to TRBJ1-5; 7 bases map to TRBD1. J was trimmed by 5 bases and V by 4 bases; bases with no gene match: 12. Looked up from germline, CDR1 is SGHNT and CDR2 is YYREEE (reference sequence). The CDR3 runs 16 residues. CDR3 in amino acids: CASSNTEFTGDQPQHF. The CDR3 region has the DNA TGTGCCAGCAGCAATACCGAATTTACAGGGGATCAGCCCCAGCATTTT.

This chain links TRBV19 with TRBJ2-5; D is unclear. With 5 bases removed from V and 4 bases from J, the gap between germline ends came to 17 bases. Germline-derived CDR1 and CDR2 are LNHDA and SQIVND (reference sequence). The CDR3 loop spans 15 amino acids. This chain's CDR3 is CASSPQRIPGETQYF. The DNA for the CDR3 is TGTGCCAGTAGTCCCCAAAGGATTCCGGGAGAGACCCAGTACTTC.

This chain links TRBV7-9 with TRBJ2-7; D is unresolved. The V end was cut by 1 base, the J end by 3 bases, with 10 bases between. Per germline, CDR1 SEHNR and CDR2 FQNEAQ (reference sequence). CDR3 length: 14 residues. The chain's CDR3 is CASSLELRGYEQYF. CDR3 DNA sequence: TGTGCCAGCAGCTTAGAGCTTAGAGGCTACGAGCAGTACTTC. Based on the CDR3 plus reference TRBV7-9 and TRBJ2-7, the full variable domain is DTGVSQNPRHKITKRGQNVTFRCDPISEHNRLYWYRQTLGQGPEFLTYFQNEAQLEKSRLLSDRFSAERPKGSFSTLEIQRTEQGDSAMYLCASSLELRGYEQYFGPGTRLTVT.

The V and J genes are TRBV15 and TRBJ2-2, with 8 bases that match TRBD1. CDR1 is LNHNV and CDR2 is YYDKDF in the germline V gene (reference sequence). V shed 10 bases and J 3 bases; nucleotides not matched to a gene: 7. CDR3 length equals 14 residues. The CDR3 reads CASAGGRDTGELFF. CDR3 sequence (DNA): TGTGCCAGCGCAGGGGGCCGGGACACCGGGGAGCTGTTTTTT.

The chain joins TRBV4-3 to TRBJ2-4, with D hard to call. This CDR3 spans 17 amino acids. The V and J ends lost 1 base and 1 base respectively, with 14 bases between them. The germline V gene encodes CDR1 LGHNA and CDR2 YSLEER. Here the CDR3 DNA reads TGCGCCAGCAGCCAAGCCAACAGCCACGTGGCCAAAAACATTCAGTACTTC. This encodes CASSQANSHVAKNIQYF.

This clone appeared once. The gene calls are TRBV9 and TRBJ1-1; tentative D call: TRBD1 (5 bases). V gave up 4 bases and J gave up 5 bases, with 15 bases separating them. Germline V lookup: CDR1 SGDLS, CDR2 YYNGEE. CDR3 size: 14 residues. The CDR3 protein is CASSIGTVNTEAFF. CDR3 nucleotides: TGTGCCAGCAGCATAGGGACGGTCAATACTGAAGCTTTCTTT.

The rearrangement uses TRBV9 and TRBJ1-2; D gene uncertain. The germline V gene encodes CDR1 SGDLS and CDR2 YYNGEE. The V gene lost 4 bases and the J gene lost 6 bases, with 13 bases spanning the gap. CDR3 length: 13 amino acids. CDR3 loop: CASSIQIGDGYTF. CDR3 nucleotide sequence: TGTGCCAGCAGCATCCAGATCGGGGATGGCTACACCTTC. Full variable domain (outside the CDR3, taken from reference TRBV9 and TRBJ1-2): DSGVTQTPKHLITATGQRVTLRCSPRSGDLSVYWYQQSLDQGLQFLIQYYNGEERAKGNILERFSAQQFPDLHSELNLSSLELGDSALYFCASSIQIGDGYTFGSGTRLTVV.

This sequence joins TRBV27 and TRBJ2-7; D is uncertain. The length of the CDR3 is 14 residues. Germline lookup yields CDR1 MNHEY and CDR2 SMNVEV (reference sequence). Trimming removed 5 bases from V and 7 bases from J, with 18 bases in between. CDR3 nucleotides: TGTGCCAGCAGTCCCGGTGTCGGCCTTTGGGAGCAGTACTTC. Translation: CASSPGVGLWEQYF.

The chain recombines TRBV19 with TRBJ2-5; 7 bases agree with TRBD1. V lost 4 bases to trimming and J lost 5 bases; unmatched junction nucleotides: 10. There are 15 residues in the CDR3. CDR1 and CDR2 from the germline V gene are LNHDA and SQIVND (reference sequence). The CDR3 region has the DNA TGTGCCAGTAGTACGGGACAGATCTCCGTGGAGACCCAGTACTTC. Protein: CASSTGQISVETQYF. The complete variable domain, with remaining parts taken from reference TRBV19 and TRBJ2-5, reads DGGITQSPKYLFRKEGQNVTLSCEQNLNHDAMYWYRQDPGQGLRLIYYSQIVNDFQKGDIAEGYSVSREKKESFPLTVTSAQKNPTAFYLCASSTGQISVETQYFGPGTRLLVL.

The chain links TRBV6-5 to TRBJ2-5; D unclear. Germline loops: CDR1 MNHEY, CDR2 SVGAGI. The CDR3 is 11 amino acids. V dropped 6 bases and J dropped 3 bases, with 5 bases sitting between them. The CDR3 DNA is TGTGCCAGCAGCCATAAAGAGACCCAGTACTTC. It codes for CASSHKETQYF.

This clone was counted between two and nine times. The chain combines TRBV7-6 with TRBJ2-5, with no clear D. This CDR3 contains 11 residues. CDR1 and CDR2 from the germline V gene are SGHVS and FNYEAQ. V was trimmed by 1 base and J by 6 bases, leaving 3 bases between them. CDR3 coding DNA: TGTGCCAGCAGCTTAGGACAGACCCAGTACTTC. It yields the protein CASSLGQTQYF.